This T cell receptor beta chain was documented in a study of graft-versus-host responses after intestinal transplantation (dated by TCRdb to about 2021). Regarding the complete study: Recipients received multivisceral, liver-intestinal, or isolated intestinal transplants. Every recipient was given anti-thymocyte globulin induction, followed by 2 to 3 years of maintenance tacrolimus and steroids. Graft-versus-host and host-versus-graft alloreactive T cell clones were tracked in the graft, circulation and bone marrow after intestinal transplantation using bulk TCR-beta CDR3 sequencing. To identify alloreactive clones, pre-transplant mixed lymphocyte reaction products were sequenced and compared with unstimulated pre-transplant donor and recipient T cells. The cohort enrolled about 23 intestinal transplant recipients, one of whom was a retransplant, and a few patients without pretransplant specimens were excluded. Donor T cell macrochimerism was defined as a peak of at least 4% donor T cells among recipient peripheral blood mononuclear cells. Rather than going through the commercial service, samples from a few later patients were sequenced in-house on an Illumina MiSeq and processed with MiXCR.

What the time point label conveys for this sample: cells obtained before transplantation from donor or recipient. CD3+CD4+ and CD3+CD8+ populations were FACS-sorted from unstimulated pre-transplant donor and recipient cells taken from spleen or lymph nodes. The library was made by the immunoSEQ multiplex PCR assay. For most patients, genomic DNA was isolated with the Qiagen DNeasy Blood and Tissue Kit and shipped frozen to Adaptive Biotechnologies for TCR sequencing. For most patients, genomic DNA was subjected to high-throughput TCR-beta CDR3 sequencing by Adaptive Biotechnologies. As for the original processing: TCR sequencing data for around 19 patients were retrieved from Adaptive's ImmunoSEQ software; a few other patients were processed with MiXCR and VDJtools. To correct CD4 versus CD8 sorting errors, any sequence found in both subsets at a frequency ratio below 5:1 was removed. Because the origin of CDR3 nucleotide sequences shared between donor and recipient could not be assigned, those sequences were removed. To be classed as alloreactive, a clone needed at least 2-fold expansion over unstimulated cells and a minimum CFSE-low frequency of 0.002% (template counts) or 0.001% (read counts). Clones detected in sequenced pre-transplant spleen, lymph node, or MLR CFSE-low populations of the donor or recipient were defined as mappable. The cumulative frequency of alloreactive clones was calculated as a percentage of all sequences, weighted by copy number. Imported from immuneACCESS, the table was reduced by TCRdb to in-frame sequences with V and J called. These copies leave out some clones; in studies compared against another copy, an unresolved V gene accounts for under half, and the cause of the remainder is not known. V, J and clone size derive from that table, while D and trimming were established from the DNA sequence. This sample is represented by 90,000 to 150,000 clones; approximately 95% of them were singletons. Jointly, the top ten make up over 2.5% of the sample.

Study-level results and caveats: In the allografts of patients with donor T cell macrochimerism, GvH to HvG T cell clonal ratios were high. Peak levels of circulating GvH clones were associated with declines in HvG clones early after transplant. GvH clones were detected in recipient bone marrow, and some appeared earlier in ileal mucosa or blood, consistent with an intestinal mucosal origin. The relatively low number and heterogeneity of intestinal transplant patients limited the conclusions.

As to this clone: Its antigen is currently not known. Base-call qualities are not available, and no considerably larger clone is one nucleotide away.

This specimen consisted of unstimulated CD8+ T cells sorted from spleen or lymph node cells, obtained before intestinal transplant. The source is a human donor who received an intestinal transplant.

The CDR3 in this case is CASSMGSYNEQFF. The DNA reads TGTGCCAGTTCCATGGGCTCCTACAATGAGCAGTTCTTC. The sequence joins TRBV27 to TRBJ2-1, with the D gene too uncertain to name. V is pared back by 9 bases and J by 0 bases, with 9 bases lying between the germline termini. Including cysteine and phenylalanine, the CDR3 has 13 amino acids. Here the CDR3 DNA is all that survives: 39 bases in frame from base 1. Based on the germline V gene (reference sequence), the CDR1 and CDR2 sequences are MNHEY and SMNVEV.